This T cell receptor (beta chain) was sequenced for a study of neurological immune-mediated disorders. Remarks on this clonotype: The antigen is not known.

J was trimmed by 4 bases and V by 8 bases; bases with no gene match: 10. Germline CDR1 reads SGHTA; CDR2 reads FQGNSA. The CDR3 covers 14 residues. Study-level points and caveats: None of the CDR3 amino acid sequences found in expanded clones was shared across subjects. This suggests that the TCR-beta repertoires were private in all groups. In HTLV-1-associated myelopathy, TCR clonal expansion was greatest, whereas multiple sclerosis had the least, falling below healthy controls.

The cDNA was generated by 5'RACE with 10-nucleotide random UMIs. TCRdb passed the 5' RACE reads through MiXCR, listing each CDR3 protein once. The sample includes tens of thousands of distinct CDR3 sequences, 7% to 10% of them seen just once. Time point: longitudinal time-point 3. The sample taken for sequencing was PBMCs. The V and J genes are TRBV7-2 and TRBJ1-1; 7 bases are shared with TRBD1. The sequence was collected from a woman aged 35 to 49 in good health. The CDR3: CASGLQGMGTEAFF. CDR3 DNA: TGTGCCAGCGGGCTACAGGGGATGGGCACTGAAGCTTTCTTT.